The 26 T cell receptor beta chains reported below all come from one sample, sequenced in a study of T cell repertoires in cytomegalovirus infection. TCRdb re-called the reads with MiXCR, one entry per CDR3 protein. Seen here are some 240,000 distinct CDR3 sequences, over 15% observed once, and the top ten hold roughly half. Sequencing used CD8+ T cells from PBMCs. These receptors originate from a human donor in good health (CMV status not recorded). Some clones in this sample may be carry-over from other donors' samples.

This clonotype was observed at least ten times. The CDR3 spells CASSRGGALDYEQYF. DNA of the CDR3: TGTGCCAGCAGTAGGGGGGGGGCCCTCGACTACGAGCAGTACTTC. The rearrangement uses TRBV7-2 and TRBJ2-7; TRBD2 is a possible D gene (7 bases). The germline V gene encodes CDR1 SGHTA and CDR2 FQGNSA. The ends were cut back, 6 bases at V and 3 bases at J, with 18 bases in the middle. CDR3 length: 15 residues.

This clonotype was counted once. This sequence joins TRBV20-1 and TRBJ2-7, with 8 bases aligning to TRBD2. The CDR3 is made up of 13 amino acids. V dropped 1 base and J dropped 2; count of bases not matched to a gene: 1. Germline loops: CDR1 DFQATT, CDR2 SNEGSKA (reference sequence). The DNA of the CDR3 is TGCAGTGCTAGAGGCGGGGGGCCCTACGAGCAGTACTTC. Protein product: CSARGGGPYEQYF.

This clonotype was seen at least ten times. The V and J genes are TRBV7-8 and TRBJ2-2, with 8 bases that match TRBD2. J lost 6 bases, V lost 3 bases, and 6 bases had no gene match. The CDR3 consists of 15 residues. CDR1 and CDR2 from the germline V gene are SGHVS and FQNEAQ. Written as DNA, the CDR3 is TGTGCCAGCAGCTTTGACGGGGGGGCTTCCGGGGAGCTGTTTTTT. Protein: CASSFDGGASGELFF.

This clonotype was seen more than once but under ten times. This chain uses TRBV5-1 with TRBJ2-7; maybe TRBD1 (5 bases). With 3 bases removed from V and 2 bases from J, the gap between germline ends came to 12 bases. CDR1 SGHRS and CDR2 YFSETQ come from the germline V gene. The CDR3 spans 14 residues. The CDR3 protein is CASSYGQQPYEQYF. For the CDR3, the DNA is TGCGCCAGCAGCTATGGACAACAACCCTACGAGCAGTACTTC.

This clonotype was counted ten times or more. The V call is TRBV7-2, the J call TRBJ2-7; D is unclear. Germline CDR1 is SGHTA and CDR2 is FQGNSA. This CDR3 contains 14 residues. Between the trimmed V and J ends, which lost 0 bases and 5 bases, there was a span of 11 bases. The CDR3 DNA sequence: TGTGCCAGCAGCTTAGCGCTGTCGGAGAACGAGCAGTACTTC. Translated, it gives CASSLALSENEQYF.

The genes are TRBV28 and TRBJ2-7, with 10 bases matching TRBD1. V dropped 7 bases and J dropped 3; count of bases not matched to a gene: 9. Germline lookup yields CDR1 MDHEN and CDR2 SYDVKM. This CDR3 region has 15 residues. In nucleotides, the CDR3 is TGTGCCAGCATACGGGACAGGGGTCTTTTCTACGAGCAGTACTTC. As protein: CASIRDRGLFYEQYF.

The sample holds a few counts of this clonotype. One junction end disagrees with the germline gene, perhaps due to a read error. The chain is built from TRBV5-3 and TRBJ1-1; 10 bases fit TRBD1. TRBV5-3 is annotated as an ORF whose role is uncertain. The CDR3 contains 14 residues. CDR3 sequence (DNA): TGTGCCAGCAGCTTGAGACAGGGGGCCGCCGAAGCTTTCTTT. This gives the protein CASSLRQGAAEAFF.

This clonotype was found many times. The V gene is TRBV7-2, the J gene TRBJ1-1; D is possibly TRBD1 (5 bases). The CDR3 extends over 14 amino acids. Trimming pared 3 bases from V and 3 bases from J, leaving 11 bases between. Germline V gene sequence: CDR1 SGHTA, CDR2 FQGNSA. CDR3 DNA sequence: TGTGCCAGCAGCTTCGCTCACAGGTACACTGAAGCTTTCTTT. Translating gives CASSFAHRYTEAFF.

This clonotype was found a few times. V and J are TRBV27 and TRBJ2-7; 7 nucleotides match TRBD1. V trimming: 3 bases; J trimming: 2 bases; junction bases outside the gene matches: 10. The CDR3 is 16 residues long. CDR1 MNHEY and CDR2 SMNVEV come from the germline V gene (reference sequence). CDR3 in amino acids: CASSFFPAQGAYEQYF. CDR3 DNA sequence: TGTGCCAGCAGTTTCTTTCCGGCCCAGGGGGCCTACGAGCAGTACTTC.

In this sample, this clonotype turned up a few times. This chain connects TRBV12-3 or TRBV12-4 to TRBJ2-5; 7 bases fit TRBD2. The CDR3 totals 18 residues. Losses at the gene ends were 1 base for V and 1 base for J; bases not matched to a gene: 12. The CDR3 nucleotides are TGTGCCAGCAGTTTAGGTAGCGGGCTATCCGTACCCCAAGAGACCCAGTACTTC. Amino acids: CASSLGSGLSVPQETQYF.

The V call is TRBV6-2 or TRBV6-3, the J call TRBJ2-5; TRBD2 is a possible D gene (5 bases). The CDR3 extends over 13 amino acids. Germline lookup yields CDR1 MNHEY and CDR2 SVGEGT. Trimming shortened V by 8 bases and J by 9 bases, and 19 bases separated the two germline ends. CDR3 protein: CASSNPGERAQYF. The CDR3 DNA follows: TGTGCCAGCTCGAATCCCGGGGAGCGCGCCCAGTACTTC.

The chain has TRBV12-3 or TRBV12-4 and TRBJ1-2; D is possibly TRBD1 (6 bases). This CDR3 contains 13 residues. V was shortened by 4 bases and J by 4 bases, with 10 bases between the two germline ends. In nucleotides, the CDR3 is TGTGCCAGCAGTTCCACAGGGTTCTATGGCTACACCTTC. It specifies CASSSTGFYGYTF.

This clonotype was found many times. The V and J genes are TRBV7-6 and TRBJ2-3; D tentatively fits TRBD1 or TRBD2 (5 bases each). The CDR3 length is 15 residues. Germline V gives CDR1 SGHVS, CDR2 FNYEAQ. Trimming left V 5 bases short and J 7 bases short, with 19 bases between. This CDR3 is CASSPDTGLRHTQYF. Written as DNA, the CDR3 is TGTGCCAGCAGCCCGGACACCGGACTCAGGCATACGCAGTATTTT.

CDR3 DNA: TGTGCCACCAGCACGACAAAGACACGGATAGAAGCTTTCTTT. Amino acids: CATSTTKTRIEAFF. The chain employs TRBV15 and TRBJ1-1; D unresolved. CDR1 is LNHNV, CDR2 YYDKDF, per germline (reference sequence). V lost 4 bases, J lost 8 bases, and 17 bases lay in between. This CDR3 comprises 14 residues.

This clonotype was detected many times. V gene TRBV4-2 combines with J gene TRBJ2-5; 8 bases align to TRBD1. The CDR3 spans 15 residues. Germline V lookup: CDR1 LGHNA, CDR2 YNFKEQ. V was pared by 0 bases and J by 3 bases, with 3 bases of the junction left unmatched. As DNA, the CDR3 is TGTGCCAGCAGCCAAGAGCAGGGGGCAGAAGAGACCCAGTACTTC. Its translation is CASSQEQGAEETQYF.

This clonotype has just a few counts. J is TRBJ1-1 and V is TRBV28; 8 nucleotides match TRBD1. The CDR3 loop spans 16 amino acids. Germline values: CDR1 MDHEN, CDR2 SYDVKM. V dropped 1 base and J dropped 1; count of bases not matched to a gene: 5. In nucleotides, the CDR3 is TGTGCCAGCAGTTTATTCCCAGGGGGCCCGAACACTGAAGCTTTCTTT. Translated: CASSLFPGGPNTEAFF. The full variable domain, rest sourced from reference TRBV28 and TRBJ1-1, is DVKVTQSSRYLVKRTGEKVFLECVQDMDHENMFWYRQDPGLGLRLIYFSYDVKMKEKGDIPEGYSVSREKKERFSLILESASTNQTSMYLCASSLFPGGPNTEAFFGQGTRLTVV.

The gene calls are TRBV5-1 and TRBJ2-5, with 12 bases identical to TRBD2. Germline-derived CDR1 and CDR2 are SGHRS and YFSETQ. The CDR3 has 15 amino acids. V dropped 3 bases and J dropped 2; count of bases not matched to a gene: 2. CDR3: CASSWGTSGQETQYF. As DNA, the CDR3 is TGCGCCAGCAGCTGGGGGACTAGCGGGCAAGAGACCCAGTACTTC.

The V call is TRBV29-1, the J call TRBJ2-5, with 8 bases fitting TRBD1. Germline trimming cut 0 bases from V and 5 bases from J; bases unmatched to any gene: 5. The CDR3 runs 14 residues. In germline, CDR1 is SQVTM, CDR2 ANQGSEA. For the CDR3, the DNA is TGCAGCGTTGAAGAGGACAGGGTGGAGGAGACCCAGTACTTC. This sequence encodes CSVEEDRVEETQYF.

This clonotype came up many times. The rearrangement joins TRBV7-8 to TRBJ2-3, with 11 bases matching TRBD2. This CDR3 has 16 amino acids. Germline lookup yields CDR1 SGHVS and CDR2 FQNEAQ. The J segment lost 0 bases and the V segment lost 2 bases, leaving 1 base of the junction unmatched. For the CDR3, the DNA is TGTGCCAGCAGCTTATGGACTAGCGGGAGCACAGATACGCAGTATTTT. Its protein product is CASSLWTSGSTDTQYF.

This clonotype was observed at least ten times. The chain links TRBV5-1 to TRBJ1-1; D gene ambiguous. This CDR3 is 15 amino acids long. CDR1 SGHRS and CDR2 YFSETQ come from the germline V gene. V was clipped by 1 base and J by 5 bases, with 15 bases between them. The CDR3, as DNA: TGCGCCAGCAGCTTGAGGATTGTGGGGAGGACTGAAGCTTTCTTT. Its translation: CASSLRIVGRTEAFF.

This clonotype was detected many times. V gene TRBV7-8 combines with J gene TRBJ1-1; no firm D call. Trimming took off 1 base at V and 0 bases at J, with 12 bases between the two ends. This CDR3 contains 16 residues. The germline V gene encodes CDR1 SGHVS and CDR2 FQNEAQ. This CDR3 reads CASSLGTGIMNTEAFF. The DNA for the CDR3 is TGTGCCAGCAGCTTAGGGACGGGGATAATGAACACTGAAGCTTTCTTT.

J is TRBJ1-1 and V is TRBV7-9; D possibly corresponds to TRBD1 (6 bases). The ends were cut back, 2 bases at V and 4 bases at J, with 14 bases in the middle. CDR1 SEHNR and CDR2 FQNEAQ come from the germline V gene (reference sequence). CDR3 size: 15 residues. The CDR3 reads CASSLTSDRSTEAFF. CDR3 DNA: TGTGCCAGCAGCTTAACCTCAGACAGGAGCACTGAAGCTTTCTTT.

This clonotype was counted only a few times. The V call is TRBV6-1, the J call TRBJ2-3, with 8 nucleotides matching TRBD2. In germline, CDR1 is MNHNS, CDR2 SASEGT. The J segment lost 2 bases and the V segment lost 10 bases, leaving 11 bases of the junction unmatched. The CDR3 is 15 residues long. CDR3 coding DNA: TGTGCCACCACGACCCACGGGGGGGTCACAGATACGCAGTATTTT. It yields the protein CATTTHGGVTDTQYF.

About this clonotype: A much larger clone is a single base away; this may be a read error. The chain carries TRBV7-8 and TRBJ2-2; D tentatively reads TRBD1 or TRBD2 (5 bases each). This CDR3 comprises 17 residues. Germline V CDR1 and CDR2: SGHVS, FQNEAQ. For the CDR3, the DNA is TGTGCCAGAAGCTCACGCCGAGGGACGGTAAACACCGGGGAGCTGTTTTTT. The encoded protein is CARSSRRGTVNTGELFF.

This clonotype was seen at least ten times. J is TRBJ2-7 and V is TRBV7-8, with D perhaps TRBD2 (6 bases). V was pared by 5 bases and J by 4 bases, with 12 bases between. CDR1 and CDR2 from the germline V gene are SGHVS and FQNEAQ. This CDR3 is 13 amino acids long. DNA for the CDR3: TGTGCCAGCAGCCCATCTCGGGGGTACGAGCAGTACTTC. Its protein product is CASSPSRGYEQYF.

This clonotype was counted ten times or more. V gene TRBV7-9 combines with J gene TRBJ2-2, with 7 bases matching TRBD2. The CDR3 runs 14 residues. The germline CDR1 and CDR2 sequences are SEHNR and FQNEAQ (reference sequence). Losses at the gene ends were 5 bases for V and 3 bases for J; bases not matched to a gene: 3. The CDR3 sequence is CASSQGGDTGELFF. The CDR3 bases are TGTGCCAGCAGCCAGGGAGGGGACACCGGGGAGCTGTTTTTT.